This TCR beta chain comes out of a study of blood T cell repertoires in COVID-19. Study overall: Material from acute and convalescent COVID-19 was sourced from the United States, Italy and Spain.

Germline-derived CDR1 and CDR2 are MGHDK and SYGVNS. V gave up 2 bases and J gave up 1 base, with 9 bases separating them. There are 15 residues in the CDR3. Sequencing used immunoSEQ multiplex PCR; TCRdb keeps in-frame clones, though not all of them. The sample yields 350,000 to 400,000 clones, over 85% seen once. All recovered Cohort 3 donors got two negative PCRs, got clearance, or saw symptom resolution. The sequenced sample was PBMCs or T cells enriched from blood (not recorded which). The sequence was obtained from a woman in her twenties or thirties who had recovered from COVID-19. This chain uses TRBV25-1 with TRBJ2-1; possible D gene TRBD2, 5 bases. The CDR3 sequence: CASSEEAASYNEQFF. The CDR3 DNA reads TGTGCCAGCAGTGAAGAAGCGGCATCCTACAATGAGCAGTTCTTC.